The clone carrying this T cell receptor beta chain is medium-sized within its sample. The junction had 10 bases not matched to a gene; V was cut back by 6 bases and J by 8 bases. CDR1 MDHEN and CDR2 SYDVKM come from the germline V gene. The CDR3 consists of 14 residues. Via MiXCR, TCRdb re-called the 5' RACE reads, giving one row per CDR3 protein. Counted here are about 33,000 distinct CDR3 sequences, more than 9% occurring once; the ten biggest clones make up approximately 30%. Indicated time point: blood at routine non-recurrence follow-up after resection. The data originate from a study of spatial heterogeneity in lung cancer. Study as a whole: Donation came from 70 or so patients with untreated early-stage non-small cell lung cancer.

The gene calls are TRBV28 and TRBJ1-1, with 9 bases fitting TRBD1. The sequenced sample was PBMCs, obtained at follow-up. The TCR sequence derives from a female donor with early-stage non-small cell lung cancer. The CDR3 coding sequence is TGTGCCAGCAGGGAAGGGACAGGGTTATGGGAAGCTTTCTTT. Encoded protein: CASREGTGLWEAFF.